Described below is a single T cell receptor beta chain sequence and its context. What it recognizes is unknown. This specimen comes from a study of neoadjuvant anti-PD-1 for oral cavity cancer. At the level of the study: Nivolumab at 3 mg/kg was mostly given biweekly, three to four doses, pre-surgery. Non-progressing patients received a fourth nivolumab dose near day 43, then surgery on days 50-56.

The CDR3 loop spans 14 amino acids. Germline CDR1 is SGDLS and CDR2 is YYNGEE. V dropped 0 bases and J dropped 2 bases, with 8 bases sitting between them. Overall study findings and caveats: Higher pretreatment Treg/Th17 ratios tracked higher pretreatment blood clonality.

The assay was immunoSEQ multiplex PCR, and TCRdb's table has in-frame clones only and misses some. The sample carries roughly 36,000 clones, 35% to 45% recorded once. The sample's time point: after neoadjuvant nivolumab, at surgical resection. This receptor was taken from a person aged 35 to 85 with oral cavity squamous cell carcinoma. The sample was tumor tissue, taken after nivolumab (anti-PD-1) treatment. The chain couples TRBV9 to TRBJ1-2; D is uncertain. CDR3 residues: CASSVAQLNYGYTF. DNA of the CDR3: TGTGCCAGCAGCGTAGCCCAACTCAACTATGGCTACACCTTC.